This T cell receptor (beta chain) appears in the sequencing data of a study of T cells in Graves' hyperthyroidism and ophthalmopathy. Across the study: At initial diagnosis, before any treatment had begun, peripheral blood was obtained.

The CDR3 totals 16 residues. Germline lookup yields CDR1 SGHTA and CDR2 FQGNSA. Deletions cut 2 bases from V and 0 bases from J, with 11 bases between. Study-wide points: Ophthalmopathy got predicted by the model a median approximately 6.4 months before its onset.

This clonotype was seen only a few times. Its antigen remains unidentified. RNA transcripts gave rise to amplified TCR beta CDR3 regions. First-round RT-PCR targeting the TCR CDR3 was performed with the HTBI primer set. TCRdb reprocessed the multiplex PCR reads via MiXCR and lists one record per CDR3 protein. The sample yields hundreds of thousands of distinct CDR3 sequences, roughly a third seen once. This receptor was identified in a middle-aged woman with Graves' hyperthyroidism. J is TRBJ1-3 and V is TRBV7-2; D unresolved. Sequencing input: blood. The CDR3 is CASSLQATSSGNTIYF. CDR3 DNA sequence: TGTGCCAGCAGCTTACAGGCAACGTCCTCTGGAAACACCATATATTTT.